Here is one TCR beta chain with its context. Its specific antigen is unknown. Per-base qualities were not stored, and no clone one base away is much larger. Looking up the germline V gene yields CDR1 SGHRS and CDR2 YFSETQ. The CDR3 measures 17 amino acids from cysteine to phenylalanine. Only the CDR3 portion is preserved as DNA: 51 bases, with reading frame beginning at the first base. The trim is 0 bases for V and 0 bases for J, with a gap of 13 bases between the germline ends. These data originate in a study of blood T cell repertoires in COVID-19 (dated by TCRdb to between 2020 and 2021). Concerning the study at large: The collaborator samples originated in the United States, Italy and Spain and spanned the acute and convalescent phases of COVID-19. The prospective study material was composed of cDNA or gDNA derived from T cells, B-cell-depleted T cells, or PBMCs. Subjects who had been exposed to COVID-19, were actively infected with it, or had recovered from it provided the deeply sampled blood TCRbeta repertoires that made up the dataset. The repertoires were released in a freely available public database intended as a resource for research on the immune response to SARS-CoV-2. The samples were drawn from two sources: the first 160 participants of the ongoing ImmuneRACE study, and 950 to 1,500 subjects contributed by 6 global collaborators. Nearly every sample came with metadata listing a de-identified subject ID, COVID-19 status, age in years and sex. Where HLA class I and class II types were available, the types were taken from metadata supplied by the sample provider, not from assay-based typing.

The immunoSEQ Assay, a bias-controlled multiplex PCR, was used to amplify TCRbeta CDR3 regions from genomic DNA. Turning to the authors' computational methods: The number of nucleated cells in each sample was estimated by amplification of reference gene primers within the assay. To quantify the absolute abundance of each unique TCRbeta CDR3 rearrangement, sequence reads were collapsed and filtered. For each sample, productive Simpson clonality was calculated by taking the square root of Simpson's diversity index across productive rearrangements. Sourced from immuneACCESS, this table was stored by TCRdb with only in-frame sequences that have V and J called. A share of the clones is absent; for the studies checked, an unresolved V gene accounts for under half, and the remainder has no known explanation. V, J and clone size reflect that table, while D and trimming were determined from the DNA. The sample yields roughly 220,000 clones; 80% to 90% were counted once. Approximately 15% of the sample is in the top ten clones.

General study outcomes and caveats: The quantity of clinical and demographic metadata differed by source and by participant and was supplied without curation.

Participants in the prospective study were aged roughly 18 to 100 years, lived in 24 United States geographic areas, and enrolled through a virtual design. In the prospective study, participants were assigned to cohorts based on the clinical history participants reported in a screening survey and a study questionnaire. Each participant in the prospective study had whole blood, serum and a nasopharyngeal or oropharyngeal swab collected by mobile phlebotomists. Participants in the prospective study had the option to provide additional blood draws and questionnaires over a roughly two-month period. Before DNA extraction, blood samples from the prospective study were shipped at room temperature or frozen.

Sequencing used PBMCs or T cells enriched from blood (not recorded which). The chain is encoded by TRBV5-1 joined to TRBJ2-1, with a weak D call of TRBD1 (5 bases match). The sequence came from a woman aged 50 to 60 with acute COVID-19. The DNA sequence is as follows: TGCGCCAGCAGCTTGGGATTTGACAGTAGCTCCTACAATGAGCAGTTCTTC. This encodes CASSLGFDSSSYNEQFF.